These 11 T cell receptor beta chains share one sample of origin, sequenced in a study of vaccination effects on CD4 cells after COVID-19. These receptors have no identified antigens. Some clones are missing from TCRdb's copy, which holds only in-frame ones; the method was immunoSEQ multiplex PCR. The sample lists tens of thousands of clones, just under 75% occurring once. ViraFEST expansion of antigen-specific CD4+ T cells with viral peptide pools preceded sequencing. At the end of nine to ten days of culture, CD4+ T cells were isolated. The study found no prior SARS-CoV-2 infection in the vaccine recipients, who tested negative for nucleocapsid antibodies. Sample: CD4+ T cells from PBMCs cultured with SARS-CoV-2 spike peptides, taken before COVID-19 vaccination. The receptors derive from a human donor who received a COVID-19 vaccine.

The chain has TRBV5-6 and TRBJ1-3, with TRBD1 identical over 7 bases. In germline, CDR1 is SGHDT, CDR2 YYEEEE. The CDR3 is made up of 16 amino acids. V lost 0 bases, J lost 3 bases, and 6 bases stayed unmatched. CDR3 sequence (DNA): TGTGCCAGCAGCTTGGGAGGGGGCGTAAGTGGAAACACCATATATTTT. This encodes CASSLGGGVSGNTIYF.

The count of this clone is one. J is TRBJ2-1 and V is TRBV5-1, with TRBD1 identical over 7 bases. The germline V gene has CDR1 SGHRS and CDR2 YFSETQ. The V and J ends lost 2 bases and 7 bases, in that order; junction bases with no gene match: 12. The CDR3 runs 16 residues. The DNA of the CDR3 is TGCGCCAGCAGCTTAGGGGGCGGTAGCGCCATGAATGAGCAGTTCTTC. Protein product: CASSLGGGSAMNEQFF.

The rearrangement uses TRBV9 and TRBJ1-1; D not certain. This CDR3 contains 13 residues. Trimming stripped 0 bases from V and 7 bases from J, with 10 bases between. Germline CDR1 SGDLS, CDR2 YYNGEE. CDR3 sequence (DNA): TGTGCCAGCAGCGTAGGTACTGCCGGTGAAGCTTTCTTT. Translated, it gives CASSVGTAGEAFF.

The V and J genes are TRBV5-4 and TRBJ2-1, with D perhaps TRBD1 (7 bases). Germline lookup yields CDR1 SGHNT and CDR2 YYREEE (reference sequence). Deletions cut 4 bases from V and 7 bases from J, with 18 bases between. This CDR3 has 15 amino acids. Written as DNA, the CDR3 is TGTGCCAGCAGCCTAGGGGGGACAGAGCATAATGAGCAGTTCTTC. It codes for CASSLGGTEHNEQFF.

The chain couples TRBV11-2 to TRBJ2-1, with 8 nucleotides matching TRBD2. V gave up 3 bases and J gave up 5 bases; unmatched junction bases: 9. The CDR3 consists of 16 residues. In germline, CDR1 is SGHAT, CDR2 FQNNGV. Here the CDR3 DNA reads TGTGCCAGCAGCTTCCCGCGCACTAGCGGAGACAATGAGCAGTTCTTC. As protein: CASSFPRTSGDNEQFF.

This rearrangement joins TRBV7-6 to TRBJ2-1; 8 bases are a match to TRBD1. CDR1 and CDR2 from the germline V gene are SGHVS and FNYEAQ. The J segment lost 7 bases and the V segment lost 5 bases, leaving 13 bases of the junction unmatched. This CDR3 comprises 16 residues. The CDR3 DNA follows: TGTGCCAGCAGCCTGACGCCCTTTGACAGGGGTAATGAGCAGTTCTTC. Amino acids: CASSLTPFDRGNEQFF. The complete variable domain, with remaining parts taken from reference TRBV7-6 and TRBJ2-1, reads GAGVSQSPRYKVTKRGQDVALRCDPISGHVSLYWYRQALGQGPEFLTYFNYEAQQDKSGLPNDRFSAERPEGSISTLTIQRTEQRDSAMYRCASSLTPFDRGNEQFFGPGTRLTVL.

This chain uses TRBV3-1 (or the pseudogene TRBV3-2) with TRBJ2-3; 7 bases line up with TRBD2. The CDR3 runs to 14 residues. Trimming cost V 5 bases and J 1 base; bases outside gene matches: 3. CDR1 and CDR2 from the germline V gene are LGHDT and YNNKEL (reference sequence). The CDR3 sequence: CASSRRGGTDTQYF. The CDR3 DNA is TGTGCCAGCAGCAGACGGGGGGGCACAGATACGCAGTATTTT.

The chain employs TRBV5-1 and TRBJ1-1, with D perhaps matching TRBD1 (6 bases). The CDR3 is 12 amino acids. V was shortened by 0 bases and J by 8 bases, with 8 bases between the two germline ends. Germline values: CDR1 SGHRS, CDR2 YFSETQ. CDR3 region: CASSLEQGEAFF. The CDR3 DNA follows: TGCGCCAGCAGCTTGGAACAGGGAGAAGCTTTCTTT.

The rearrangement joins TRBV11-2 to TRBJ2-2; no reliable D call. This CDR3 is 14 amino acids long. With 5 bases removed from V and 4 bases from J, the gap between germline ends came to 11 bases. In germline, CDR1 is SGHAT, CDR2 FQNNGV. The CDR3 protein is CASSLPLSTGELFF. The CDR3 nucleotides read TGTGCCAGCAGCCTCCCTCTGAGCACCGGGGAGCTGTTTTTT.

The rearrangement links TRBV18 to TRBJ2-5; weak D call: TRBD2 (6 bases). Germline-derived CDR1 and CDR2 are KGHSH and LQKENI. V lost 4 bases and J lost 1, with 16 bases in between. This CDR3 comprises 16 residues. Here the CDR3 reads CASSRRRLDIQETQYF. The CDR3, as DNA: TGTGCCAGCTCACGACGGAGACTAGACATCCAAGAGACCCAGTACTTC.

The V and J genes are TRBV30 and TRBJ1-1, with D perhaps matching TRBD1 (5 bases). Looked up from germline, CDR1 is GTSNPN and CDR2 is SVGIG (reference sequence). The CDR3 consists of 12 residues. V was trimmed by 8 bases and J by 0 bases, leaving 10 bases between them. Here the CDR3 DNA reads TGTGCCGGCCAGGGCATGAACACTGAAGCTTTCTTT. It specifies CAGQGMNTEAFF. Using reference TRBV30 and TRBJ1-1 for the parts outside the CDR3, the full variable domain is SQTIHQWPATLVQPVGSPLSLECTVEGTSNPNLYWYRQAAGRGLQLLFYSVGIGQISSEVPQNLSASRPQDRQFILSSKKLLLSDSGFYLCAGQGMNTEAFFGQGTRLTVV.